This entry lists 31 T cell receptor beta chains sequenced from one sample in a study of cytomegalovirus exposure and HLA in healthy donors. The primer mix had 60 Vbeta and 13 Jbeta primers. The data were produced by immunoSEQ multiplex PCR, yet TCRdb's version contains in-frame clones alone and is incomplete. Of approximately 130,000 clones in the sample, around 73% were seen once. The sequencing sample was made of PBMCs. The receptors derive from a man over 45 in good health and CMV-seronegative.

This rearrangement joins TRBV5-5 to TRBJ2-1, with 7 bases aligning to TRBD2. This CDR3 comprises 14 residues. V lost 1 base to trimming and J lost 9 bases; unmatched junction nucleotides: 7. The germline CDR1 and CDR2 sequences are SGHKS and YYEKEE (reference sequence). In DNA, the CDR3 is TGTGCCAGCAGCTTGCGCGGAAGGGAGGGTGAGCAGTTCTTC. It is translated as CASSLRGREGEQFF.

The chain couples TRBV19 to TRBJ1-1; D uncertain. Germline assignment: CDR1 LNHDA and CDR2 SQIVND (reference sequence). The V and J ends lost 8 bases and 0 bases respectively, with 10 bases between them. The CDR3 is 13 residues long. For the CDR3, the DNA is TGTGCCAGTTCCGGAGCCCTGAACACTGAAGCTTTCTTT. Amino acid sequence: CASSGALNTEAFF.

This clone was observed a handful of times. An end of the junction does not agree with germline; a read error may underlie this. This rearrangement joins TRBV6-5 to TRBJ2-1; 7 bases agree with TRBD2. Germline CDR1 is MNHEY and CDR2 is SVGAGI. The CDR3 is 12 residues long. The CDR3 here is CASSPRLAFLIF. In DNA, the CDR3 is TGTGCCAGCAGTCCCCGACTAGCCTTTTTGATCTTC.

J is TRBJ2-1 and V is TRBV4-3; 14 positions agree with TRBD2. Trimming at V came to 4 bases and at J to 8 bases, leaving 10 bases not matched to a gene. CDR3 size: 17 residues. Germline CDR1 is LGHNA and CDR2 is YSLEER. In DNA form, the CDR3 reads TGCGCCAGCAGCCTAGGGACTAGCGGGAGTCGGGGCGATGAGCAGTTCTTC. The encoded protein is CASSLGTSGSRGDEQFF.

The V call is TRBV5-1, the J call TRBJ2-2; 10 bases are a match to TRBD1. Germline trimming cut 4 bases from V and 3 bases from J; bases unmatched to any gene: 3. Germline V lookup: CDR1 SGHRS, CDR2 YFSETQ. The CDR3 has 15 amino acids. CDR3 in DNA: TGCGCCAGCAGCCGGGGACAGGGGTACACCGGGGAGCTGTTTTTT. As protein: CASSRGQGYTGELFF.

The gene calls are TRBV6-6 and TRBJ1-1; a weak D match, TRBD1 (6 bases). V lost 2 bases and J lost 2, with 15 bases in between. Germline V gives CDR1 MNHNY, CDR2 SVGAGI (reference sequence). This CDR3 is built from 16 residues. CDR3 loop: CASSYLGAPANTEAFF. The CDR3 DNA follows: TGTGCCAGCAGTTACCTGGGGGCGCCGGCTAACACTGAAGCTTTCTTT.

This chain uses TRBV7-9 with TRBJ2-3; maybe TRBD2 (6 bases). Germline lookup yields CDR1 SEHNR and CDR2 FQNEAQ (reference sequence). The CDR3 consists of 16 residues. V gave up 5 bases and J gave up 0 bases, with 15 bases separating them. This CDR3 reads CASSRLGLTSTDTQYF. CDR3 nucleotide sequence: TGTGCCAGCAGCCGCCTGGGACTGACTAGCACAGATACGCAGTATTTT.

V is TRBV4-1 and J is TRBJ2-1, with a possible D match to TRBD2 (6 bases). Germline assignment: CDR1 MGHRA and CDR2 YSYEKL. Trimming removed 4 bases at V and 0 bases at J, with 16 bases between. CDR3 length: 17 amino acids. The CDR3 nucleotides read TGCGCCAGCAGCCGAACAGTAGCGGATACCTCCTACAATGAGCAGTTCTTC. Translated: CASSRTVADTSYNEQFF.

The rearrangement links TRBV18 to TRBJ2-5, with 8 positions matching TRBD2. The CDR3 contains 13 residues. V lost 3 bases to trimming and J lost 4 bases; unmatched junction nucleotides: 1. The germline V gene encodes CDR1 KGHSH and CDR2 LQKENI. The DNA of the CDR3 is TGTGCCAGCTCACCGGGACTAGGAGAGACCCAGTACTTC. Its translation is CASSPGLGETQYF.

The V call is TRBV6-1, the J call TRBJ2-2; D may correspond to TRBD1 or TRBD2 (6 bases each). V shed 6 bases and J shed 7 bases, with 21 bases lying between them. The CDR3 contains 16 residues. CDR1 MNHNS and CDR2 SASEGT come from the germline V gene. DNA of the CDR3: TGTGCCAGCAGGGAACAGGGAGGCCCAGCGGGCGGGGAGCTGTTTTTT. Its translation: CASREQGGPAGGELFF.

This clone was seen a few times. The V call is TRBV11-2, the J call TRBJ2-5, with TRBD2 matching 10 bases. The germline gives CDR1 SGHAT, CDR2 FQNNGV. This CDR3 has 18 amino acids. Trimming at V came to 5 bases and at J to 4 bases, leaving 16 bases not matched to a gene. The CDR3 is CASSQSSGAGGILETQYF. Here the CDR3 DNA reads TGTGCCAGCAGCCAATCCTCTGGAGCGGGAGGGATTCTAGAGACCCAGTACTTC.

This chain links TRBV18 with TRBJ2-7; TRBD1 is a possible D gene (6 bases). The germline V and J ends were trimmed by 3 bases and 0 bases, with 12 bases remaining between them. Germline V lookup: CDR1 KGHSH, CDR2 LQKENI. This CDR3 region has 15 residues. The DNA of the CDR3 is TGTGCCAGCTCACCTCGCCGGGACACCTCCTACGAGCAGTACTTC. Translation: CASSPRRDTSYEQYF.

V gene TRBV18 combines with J gene TRBJ1-5, with 8 nucleotides matching TRBD1. CDR1 is KGHSH and CDR2 is LQKENI in the germline V gene. V shed 4 bases, J shed 2 bases, and the junction held 4 bases outside the gene matches. The CDR3 has 15 amino acids. CDR3 DNA sequence: TGTGCCAGCTCACAGCCGGGACAGGGCAATCAGCCCCAGCATTTT. This codes for CASSQPGQGNQPQHF.

The rearrangement joins TRBV7-6 to TRBJ2-1; a possible D gene is TRBD1 (5 bases). Germline values: CDR1 SGHVS, CDR2 FNYEAQ. The CDR3 sequence is 15 residues long. Trimming took 0 bases from V and 6 from J, leaving 12 bases between them. The CDR3 nucleotides read TGTGCCAGCAGCTTAGCCGGCTCCAGGGTCAATGAGCAGTTCTTC. It specifies CASSLAGSRVNEQFF.

J is TRBJ2-1 and V is TRBV5-4, with 10 bases identical to TRBD2. Germline CDR1 SGHNT, CDR2 YYREEE (reference sequence). The CDR3 runs 15 residues. V gave up 4 bases and J gave up 8 bases; unmatched junction bases: 9. CDR3 DNA sequence: TGTGCCAGCAGCCGCTCCGGGACTAGCGTCGATGAGCAGTTCTTC. It encodes CASSRSGTSVDEQFF.

Points on this clone: One junction end does not reproduce the germline sequence, and a read error may be involved. The chain links TRBV7-9 to TRBJ2-7; D gene unclear. In germline, CDR1 is SEHNR, CDR2 FQNEAQ (reference sequence). The CDR3 length is 12 residues. DNA for the CDR3: TGTTCCAGCAGCTTATTAGATAACGAGCAGTACTTC. This encodes CSSSLLDNEQYF.

This chain joins TRBV7-2 and TRBJ2-2; possible D gene TRBD2, 5 bases. Germline V gene sequence: CDR1 SGHTA, CDR2 FQGNSA. Trimming took off 5 bases at V and 0 bases at J, with 13 bases between the two ends. The CDR3 extends over 16 amino acids. CDR3 DNA: TGTGCCAGCAGCCCTATCAGCGGAGCGAACACCGGGGAGCTGTTTTTT. Its protein product is CASSPISGANTGELFF.

This chain links TRBV10-1 with TRBJ2-1; a weak D match, TRBD2 (6 bases). Trimming removed 2 bases at V and 4 bases at J, with 18 bases between. Germline CDR1 and CDR2: WNHNN and SYGVQD (reference sequence). CDR3 size: 17 residues. As DNA, the CDR3 is TGCGCCAGCAGTGAGAATTTAGCGAATCGGGGGTACAATGAGCAGTTCTTC. Amino acid sequence: CASSENLANRGYNEQFF.

The J gene is TRBJ2-3, the V gene TRBV2; 14 bases agree with TRBD2. The length of the CDR3 is 16 residues. The J segment lost 4 bases and the V segment lost 5 bases, leaving 5 bases of the junction unmatched. The germline V gene encodes CDR1 SNHLY and CDR2 FYNNEI. CDR3 amino acids: CASSRGLAGAADTQYF. The CDR3 DNA reads TGTGCCAGCAGTAGGGGACTAGCGGGAGCGGCAGATACGCAGTATTTT.

This clone was counted only a few times. The CDR3 DNA is TGTGCCAGCAGCTTCCCGGGGAGGCCCCCGGAGACCCAGTACTTC. Its translation: CASSFPGRPPETQYF. V usage is TRBV11-2 and J usage is TRBJ2-5, with TRBD2 as a possible D gene (6 bases). This CDR3 has 15 residues. From germline, CDR1 is SGHAT and CDR2 FQNNGV. V was shortened by 3 bases and J by 5 bases, with 16 bases between the two germline ends.

This clone has just one count. The chain is built from TRBV15 and TRBJ2-3, with 13 bases that match TRBD2. There are 14 residues in the CDR3. V gave up 5 bases and J gave up 6 bases; unmatched junction bases: 2. Germline V gene lookup returns CDR1 LNHNV and CDR2 YYDKDF (reference sequence). The CDR3 protein is CATSLTSGRDTQYF. The CDR3 region has the DNA TGTGCCACCAGCTTGACTAGCGGGAGGGATACGCAGTATTTT.

In this sample, this clone turned up once. This chain uses TRBV10-3 with TRBJ1-5; D possibly corresponds to TRBD1 (6 bases). CDR3 length: 15 residues. Germline CDR1 is ENHRY and CDR2 is SYGVKD. Trimming stripped 0 bases from V and 5 bases from J, with 11 bases between. CDR3 DNA sequence: TGTGCCATCAGTGAGTCGAGTCAGGGGTATCAGCCCCAGCATTTT. Its translation: CAISESSQGYQPQHF.

J is TRBJ2-1 and V is TRBV10-2; 14 bases map to TRBD2. CDR3 size: 15 residues. CDR1 WSHSY and CDR2 SAAADI come from the germline V gene. Trimming removed 6 bases from V and 7 bases from J; junction bases left unmatched: 5. The CDR3 DNA reads as TGCGCCAGCAGATCCGGGACTAGCGGGAGAAATGAGCAGTTCTTC. It is translated as CASRSGTSGRNEQFF.

This chain links TRBV11-2 with TRBJ2-7, with D tentatively TRBD1 (6 bases). This CDR3 is built from 15 residues. V was shortened by 4 bases and J by 0 bases, with 13 bases between the two germline ends. CDR1 SGHAT and CDR2 FQNNGV come from the germline V gene. CDR3 loop: CASSSMTGASYEQYF. The CDR3 nucleotides read TGTGCCAGCAGCTCCATGACAGGAGCCTCCTACGAGCAGTACTTC.

This chain links TRBV10-2 with TRBJ2-7; 7 positions agree with TRBD2. CDR3 length: 15 amino acids. The junction had 9 bases not matched to a gene; V was cut back by 6 bases and J by 1 base. Germline V CDR1 and CDR2: WSHSY, SAAADI. The DNA of the CDR3 is TGCGCCAGCAGGGGGAGCGGGACCCTTTCCTACGAGCAGTACTTC. Translating it yields CASRGSGTLSYEQYF.

The rearrangement links TRBV28 to TRBJ1-2, with TRBD1 matching over 9 bases. The CDR3 spans 14 residues. Losses at the gene ends were 7 bases for V and 2 bases for J; bases not matched to a gene: 5. From germline, CDR1 is MDHEN and CDR2 SYDVKM. This CDR3 is CASTTGGANYGYTF. CDR3 DNA sequence: TGTGCCAGCACCACAGGGGGCGCGAACTATGGCTACACCTTC.

A note on this clone: One junction end disagrees with the germline gene, perhaps due to a read error. This chain connects TRBV7-7 to TRBJ2-2; TRBD1 matches at 9 bases. The CDR3 totals 14 residues. Germline CDR1 is SSHAT and CDR2 is FNYEAQ (reference sequence). DNA of the CDR3: TGTGCTAGCAGCCTCGACAGGGGGACCGGGGAGCTGTTTTTT. Amino acids: CASSLDRGTGELFF. Looking up the rest from reference TRBV7-7 and TRBJ2-2 gives the full variable domain: GAGVSQSPRYKVTKRGQDVTLRCDPISSHATLYWYQQALGQGPEFLTYFNYEAQPDKSGLPSDRFSAERPEGSISTLTIQRTEQRDSAMYRCASSLDRGTGELFFGEGSRLTVL.

The chain employs TRBV5-4 and TRBJ1-3; D gene unclear. The CDR3 has 15 residues. CDR1 is SGHNT and CDR2 is YYREEE in the germline V gene (reference sequence). V lost 3 bases, J lost 4 bases, and 14 bases lay in between. This CDR3 reads CASSSGSPVGNTIYF. The CDR3 bases are TGTGCCAGCAGCTCCGGGTCCCCGGTAGGAAACACCATATATTTT.

V usage is TRBV5-4 and J usage is TRBJ2-5; 10 positions match TRBD1. The last part of the DNA fits TRBJ2-7 better; the J call may be wrong. The germline V gene encodes CDR1 SGHNT and CDR2 YYREEE (reference sequence). The CDR3 covers 14 residues. This chain's CDR3 is CASSVGQGIYEQYF. The DNA for the CDR3 is TGTGCCAGCAGCGTGGGACAGGGGATCTACGAGCAGTACTTC.

The chain is built from TRBV27 and TRBJ2-7, with 9 bases that match TRBD2. This CDR3 has 14 residues. The V segment lost 6 bases and the J segment 3 bases; nucleotides outside the gene matches: 6. The germline gives CDR1 MNHEY, CDR2 SMNVEV (reference sequence). CDR3 nucleotide sequence: TGTGCCAGCAGCGCGGGACTAGCTAACTACGAGCAGTACTTC. It encodes CASSAGLANYEQYF.

The chain recombines TRBV29-1 with TRBJ2-1, with D maybe TRBD2 (6 bases). This CDR3 region has 17 residues. The V end lost 6 bases, the J end lost 3 bases, and 24 bases lay between the germline ends. The germline CDR1 and CDR2 sequences are SQVTM and ANQGSEA. CDR3 in amino acids: CSVPKQDAGYGYNEQFF. CDR3 coding DNA: TGCAGCGTACCTAAACAAGATGCGGGATACGGCTACAATGAGCAGTTCTTC.